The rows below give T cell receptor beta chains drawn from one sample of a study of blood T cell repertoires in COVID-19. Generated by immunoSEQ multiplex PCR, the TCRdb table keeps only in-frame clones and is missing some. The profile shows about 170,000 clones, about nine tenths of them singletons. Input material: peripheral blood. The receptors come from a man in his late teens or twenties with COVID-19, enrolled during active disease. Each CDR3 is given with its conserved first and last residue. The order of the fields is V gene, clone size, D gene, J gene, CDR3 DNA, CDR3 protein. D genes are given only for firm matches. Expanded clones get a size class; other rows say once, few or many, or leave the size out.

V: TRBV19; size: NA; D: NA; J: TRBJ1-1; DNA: TGTGCCAGTAGTACAGGGACTTTTATGAACACTGAAGCTTTCTTT; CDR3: CASSTGTFMNTEAFF
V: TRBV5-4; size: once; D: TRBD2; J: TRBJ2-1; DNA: TGTGCCAGCAGCCCTACGTCGCTAGCGGAGAGCTCCTACAATGAGCAGTTCTTC; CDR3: CASSPTSLAESSYNEQFF
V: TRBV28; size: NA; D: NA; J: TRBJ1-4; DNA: TGTGCCAGCGGGTCTAGGACTTTGGAAAAACTGCTTTTT; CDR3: CASGSRTLEKLLF
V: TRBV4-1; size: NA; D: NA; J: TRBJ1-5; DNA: TGCGCCAGCAGCCAAGTAAAAGCCGTTAGCAATCAGCCCCAGCATTTT; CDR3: CASSQVKAVSNQPQHF
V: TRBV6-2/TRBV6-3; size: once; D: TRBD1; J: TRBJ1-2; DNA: TGTGCCAGCAGTATCGGAAGGACAGGGTTCGCTAACTATGGCTACACCTTC; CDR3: CASSIGRTGFANYGYTF
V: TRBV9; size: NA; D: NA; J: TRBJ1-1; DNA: TGTGCCAGCAGCGTAGGTTTTTCGGGTGGGGCAGGGTTGGACACTGAAGCTTTCTTT; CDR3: CASSVGFSGGAGLDTEAFF
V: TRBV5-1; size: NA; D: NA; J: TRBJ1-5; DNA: TGCGCCAGCAGCTTGGACGGGGATAGCAATCAGCCCCAGCATTTT; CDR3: CASSLDGDSNQPQHF
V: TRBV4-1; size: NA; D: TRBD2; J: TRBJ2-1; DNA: TGCGCCAGCAGCCAAGCGGGACTAGACTATCATGAGCAGTTCTTC; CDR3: CASSQAGLDYHEQFF
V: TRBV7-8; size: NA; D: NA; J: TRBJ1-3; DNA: TGTGCCAGCAGCTTATCAAGAAACACCATATATTTT; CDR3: CASSLSRNTIYF
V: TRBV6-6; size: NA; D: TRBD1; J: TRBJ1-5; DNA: TGTGCCAGCACCCTCGGACAGGGGACTAGCAATCAGCCCCAGCATTTT; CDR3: CASTLGQGTSNQPQHF
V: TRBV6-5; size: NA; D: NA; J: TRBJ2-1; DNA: TGTGCCAGCCGGACTACCTACAATGAGCAGTTCTTC; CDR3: CASRTTYNEQFF
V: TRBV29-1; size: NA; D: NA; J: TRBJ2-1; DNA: TGCAGCGTTGCGCGCAATGAGCAGTTCTTC; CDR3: CSVARNEQFF
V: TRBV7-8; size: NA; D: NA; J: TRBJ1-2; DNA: TGTGCCAGCAGCTTAGTCTCCGGAGATATCTATGGCTACACCTTC; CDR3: CASSLVSGDIYGYTF
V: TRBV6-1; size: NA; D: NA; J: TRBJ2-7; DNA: TGTGCCAGCAGTGTAGCGGCCCTCTCCTACGAGCAGTACTTC; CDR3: CASSVAALSYEQYF
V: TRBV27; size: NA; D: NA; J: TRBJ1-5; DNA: TGTGCCAGTCGAAGGGGCCCGAATCAGCCCCAGCATTTT; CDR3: CASRRGPNQPQHF
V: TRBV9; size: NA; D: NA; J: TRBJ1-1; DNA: TGTGCCAGCAGCGTCAGGGTGAACACTGAAGCTTTCTTT; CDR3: CASSVRVNTEAFF
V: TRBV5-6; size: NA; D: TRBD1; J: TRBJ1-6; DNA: TGTGCCAGCAGCTTCGGGACAGGGTACTCACCCCTCCACTTT; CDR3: CASSFGTGYSPLHF
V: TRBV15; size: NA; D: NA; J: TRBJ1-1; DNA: TGTGCCACCAGCAGAGATCGGGGAGGAGCTTTCTTT; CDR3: CATSRDRGGAFF
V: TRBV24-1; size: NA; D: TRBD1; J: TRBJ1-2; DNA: TGTGCCACCAGTGATTTGACAGGGGATTTCGGTGGCTACACCTTC; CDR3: CATSDLTGDFGGYTF
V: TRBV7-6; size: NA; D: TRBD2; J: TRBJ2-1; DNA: TGTGCCAGCAGGAGACTAGTGGGCGTGGGAGGGGCCTACAATGAGCAGTTCTTC; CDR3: CASRRLVGVGGAYNEQFF
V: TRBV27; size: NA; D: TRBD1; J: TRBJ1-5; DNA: TGTGCCAGCAGTGTCGGACAGGGGGCACAGCCCCAGCATTTT; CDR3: CASSVGQGAQPQHF
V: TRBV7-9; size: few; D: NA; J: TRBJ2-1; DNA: TGTGCCAGCAGCGGACTCGCGGCCATGTACTACAATGAGCAGTTCTTC; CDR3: CASSGLAAMYYNEQFF
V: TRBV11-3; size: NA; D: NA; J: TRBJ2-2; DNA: TGTGCCAGCAGCTTAAGCGGAAGCACCGGGGAGCTGTTTTTT; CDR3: CASSLSGSTGELFF
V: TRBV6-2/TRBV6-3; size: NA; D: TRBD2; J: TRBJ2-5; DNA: TGTGCCAGCAGTTACAACCTAGCGGGAACGCTTGCGTACCAAGAGACCCAGTACTTC; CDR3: CASSYNLAGTLAYQETQYF
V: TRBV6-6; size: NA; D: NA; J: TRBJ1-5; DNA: TGTGCCAGCAGTTTCCCTTATAGCAATCAGCCCCAGCATTTT; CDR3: CASSFPYSNQPQHF
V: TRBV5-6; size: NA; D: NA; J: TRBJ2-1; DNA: TGTGCCAGCAGCTTGGTTAGGGGTGACAATGAGCAGTTCTTC; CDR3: CASSLVRGDNEQFF
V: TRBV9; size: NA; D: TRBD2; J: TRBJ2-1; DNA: TGTGCCAGCAGCGAAGCGGGAGGGCCGAACAATGAGCAGTTCTTC; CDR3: CASSEAGGPNNEQFF
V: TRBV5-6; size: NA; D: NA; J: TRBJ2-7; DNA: TGTGCCAGCAGCCGACATGCCTACGAGCAGTACTTC; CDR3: CASSRHAYEQYF
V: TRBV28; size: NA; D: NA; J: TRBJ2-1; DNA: TGTGCCAGCAGTTTCGGAGGTTACGGACTGAAGCAGTTCTTC; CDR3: CASSFGGYGLKQFF
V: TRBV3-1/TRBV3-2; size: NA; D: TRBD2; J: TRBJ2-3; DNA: TGTGCCAGCAGCCCTTGGACTAGCGGGAGCACAGATACGCAGTATTTT; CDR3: CASSPWTSGSTDTQYF
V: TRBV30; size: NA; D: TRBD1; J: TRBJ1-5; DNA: TGTGCCTGGAGTGGGGACAGGGTTAAGCCCCAGCATTTT; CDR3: CAWSGDRVKPQHF
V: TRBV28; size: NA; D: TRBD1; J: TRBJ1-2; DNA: TGTGCCAGCAGTTTGGGACAGAACTATGGCTACACCTTC; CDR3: CASSLGQNYGYTF
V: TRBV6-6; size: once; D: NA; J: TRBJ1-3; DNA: TGTGCCAGCAGTTCCACACCTTTAAACACCATATATTTT; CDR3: CASSSTPLNTIYF
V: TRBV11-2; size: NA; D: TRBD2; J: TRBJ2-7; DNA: TGTGCCAGCAGCCTTCGACTAGCGGGAGAGGCCGAGCAGTACTTC; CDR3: CASSLRLAGEAEQYF
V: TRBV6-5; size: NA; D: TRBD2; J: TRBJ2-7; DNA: TGTGCCAGCACCCGACTAGCGGGAGAGGGGTACGAGCAGTACTTC; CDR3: CASTRLAGEGYEQYF
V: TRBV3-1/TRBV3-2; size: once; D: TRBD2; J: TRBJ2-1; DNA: TGTGCCAGCAGACCCGGGACTAGCGGTCACAATGAGCAGTTCTTC; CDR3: CASRPGTSGHNEQFF
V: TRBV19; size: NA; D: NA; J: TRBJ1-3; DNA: TGTGCCAGTAGTATAGTCCTGGTAACAGACTCTGGAAACACCATATATTTT; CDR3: CASSIVLVTDSGNTIYF
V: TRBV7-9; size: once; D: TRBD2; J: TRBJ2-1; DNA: TGTGCCAGCAGGAGCCGGCGGGAGCTCGACAATGAGCAGTTCTTC; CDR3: CASRSRRELDNEQFF
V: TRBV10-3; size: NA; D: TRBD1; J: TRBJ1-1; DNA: TGTGCCATCAGTAGCCGGGACAGGGATCGGAACACTGAAGCTTTCTTT; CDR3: CAISSRDRDRNTEAFF
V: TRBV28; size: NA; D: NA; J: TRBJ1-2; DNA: TGTGCCAGCACCCCAGAGGGCTATGGCTACACCTTC; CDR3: CASTPEGYGYTF
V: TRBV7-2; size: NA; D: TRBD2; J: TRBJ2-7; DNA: TGTGCCAGCAGCTCCACCTTAGGACTAGCGCTGGGGGCCGAGCAGTACTTC; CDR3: CASSSTLGLALGAEQYF
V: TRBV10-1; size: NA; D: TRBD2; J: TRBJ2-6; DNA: TGCGCCAGCAGCCAGACTGGGACTTCGGCGGGAGGGCCTCGAGGGGCCAACGTCCTGACTTTC; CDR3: CASSQTGTSAGGPRGANVLTF
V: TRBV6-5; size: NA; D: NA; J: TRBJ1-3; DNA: TGTGCCAGCAGGGGGTGGGGGCTGTCTGGAAACACCATATATTTT; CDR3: CASRGWGLSGNTIYF
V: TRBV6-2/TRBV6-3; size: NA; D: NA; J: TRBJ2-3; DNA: TGTGCCAGCAGTAACGGTGCAGATACGCAGTATTTT; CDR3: CASSNGADTQYF
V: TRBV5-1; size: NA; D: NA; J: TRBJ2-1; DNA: TGCGCCAGCAGCTTGGCCGAGGGAGTCCCCTACAATGAGCAGTTCTTC; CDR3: CASSLAEGVPYNEQFF
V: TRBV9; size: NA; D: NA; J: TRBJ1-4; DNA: TGTGCCAGCAGCGCCCACTGGGGGGCAACTAATGAAAAACTGTTTTTT; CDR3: CASSAHWGATNEKLFF